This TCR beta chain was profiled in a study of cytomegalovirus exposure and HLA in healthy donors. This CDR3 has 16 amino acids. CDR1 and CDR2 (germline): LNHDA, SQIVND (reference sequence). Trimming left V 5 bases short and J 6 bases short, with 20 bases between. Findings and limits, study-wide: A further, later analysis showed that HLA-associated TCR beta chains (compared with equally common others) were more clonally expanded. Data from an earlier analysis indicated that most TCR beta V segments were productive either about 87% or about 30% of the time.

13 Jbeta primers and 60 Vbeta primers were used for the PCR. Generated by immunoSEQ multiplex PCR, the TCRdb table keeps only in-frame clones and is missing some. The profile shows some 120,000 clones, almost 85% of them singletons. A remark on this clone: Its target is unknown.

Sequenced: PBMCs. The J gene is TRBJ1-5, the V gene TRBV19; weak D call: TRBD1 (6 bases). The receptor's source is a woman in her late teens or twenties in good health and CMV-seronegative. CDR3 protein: CASSVPPGTIPQPQHF. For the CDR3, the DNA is TGTGCCAGTAGTGTACCTCCTGGGACAATACCTCAGCCCCAGCATTTT.